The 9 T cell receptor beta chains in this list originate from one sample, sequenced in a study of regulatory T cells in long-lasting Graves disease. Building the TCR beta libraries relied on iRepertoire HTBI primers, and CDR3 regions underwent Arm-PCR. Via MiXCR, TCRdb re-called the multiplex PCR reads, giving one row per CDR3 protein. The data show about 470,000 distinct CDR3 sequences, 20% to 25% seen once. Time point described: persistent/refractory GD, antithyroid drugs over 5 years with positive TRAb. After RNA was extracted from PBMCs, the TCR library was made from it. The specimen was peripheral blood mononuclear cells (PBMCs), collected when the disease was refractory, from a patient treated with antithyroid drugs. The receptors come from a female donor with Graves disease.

CDR3 sequence (DNA): TGTGCCAGCAGCCAGGAGGGGGGGCATGACACTGAAGCTTTCTTT. Residues: CASSQEGGHDTEAFF. This chain uses TRBV3-1 with TRBJ1-1, with D possibly matching TRBD1 (6 bases). CDR3 length: 15 residues. V gave up 3 bases and J gave up 3 bases, with 14 bases separating them. Germline-derived CDR1 and CDR2 are LGHDT and YNNKEL (reference sequence).

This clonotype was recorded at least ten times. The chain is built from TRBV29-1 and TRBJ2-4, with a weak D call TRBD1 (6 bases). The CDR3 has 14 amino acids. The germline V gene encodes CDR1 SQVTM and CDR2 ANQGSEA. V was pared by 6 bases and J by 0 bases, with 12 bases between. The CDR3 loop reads CSVAGQLAKNIQYF. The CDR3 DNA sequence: TGCAGCGTAGCCGGACAGTTAGCCAAAAACATTCAGTACTTC.

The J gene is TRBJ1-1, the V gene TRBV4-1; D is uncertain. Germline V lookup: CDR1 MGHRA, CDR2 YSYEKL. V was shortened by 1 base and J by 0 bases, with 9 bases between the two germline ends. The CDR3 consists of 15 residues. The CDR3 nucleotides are TGCGCCAGCAGCCAAGTCAACAGCATGAACACTGAAGCTTTCTTT. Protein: CASSQVNSMNTEAFF.

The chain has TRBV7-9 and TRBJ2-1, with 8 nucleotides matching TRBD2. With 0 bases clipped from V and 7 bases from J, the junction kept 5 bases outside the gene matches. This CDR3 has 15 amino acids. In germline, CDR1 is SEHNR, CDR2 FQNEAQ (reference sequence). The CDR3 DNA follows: TGTGCCAGCAGCTTAGCGGGGACTAGAGATAATGAGCAGTTCTTC. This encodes CASSLAGTRDNEQFF. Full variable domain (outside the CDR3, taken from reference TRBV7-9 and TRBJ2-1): DTGVSQNPRHKITKRGQNVTFRCDPISEHNRLYWYRQTLGQGPEFLTYFQNEAQLEKSRLLSDRFSAERPKGSFSTLEIQRTEQGDSAMYLCASSLAGTRDNEQFFGPGTRLTVL.

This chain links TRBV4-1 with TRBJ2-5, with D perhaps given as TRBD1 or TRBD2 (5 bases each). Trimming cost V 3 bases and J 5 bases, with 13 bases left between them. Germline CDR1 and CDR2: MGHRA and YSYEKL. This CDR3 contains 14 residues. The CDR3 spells CASSQGPPRETQYF. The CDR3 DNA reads TGCGCCAGCAGCCAGGGACCCCCGCGGGAGACCCAGTACTTC.

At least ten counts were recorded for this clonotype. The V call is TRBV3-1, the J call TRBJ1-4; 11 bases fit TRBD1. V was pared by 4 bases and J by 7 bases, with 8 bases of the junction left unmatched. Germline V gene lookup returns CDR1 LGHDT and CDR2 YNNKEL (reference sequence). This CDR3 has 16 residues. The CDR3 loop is CASSLGTGGQVEKLFF. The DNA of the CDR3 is TGTGCCAGCAGCCTCGGGACAGGGGGACAAGTTGAAAAACTGTTTTTT.

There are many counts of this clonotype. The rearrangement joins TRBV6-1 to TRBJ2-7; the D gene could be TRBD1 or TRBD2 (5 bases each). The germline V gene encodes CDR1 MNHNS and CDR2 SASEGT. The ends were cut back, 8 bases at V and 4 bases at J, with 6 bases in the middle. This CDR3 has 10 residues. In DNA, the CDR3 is TGTGCCAGCGGGGGTTACGAGCAGTACTTC. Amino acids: CASGGYEQYF.

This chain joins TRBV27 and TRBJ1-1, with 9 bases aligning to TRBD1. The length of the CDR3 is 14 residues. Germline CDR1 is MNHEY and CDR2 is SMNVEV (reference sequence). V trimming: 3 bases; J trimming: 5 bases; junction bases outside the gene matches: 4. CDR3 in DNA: TGTGCCAGCAGTTTCGGGACAGGGCGGACTGAAGCTTTCTTT. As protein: CASSFGTGRTEAFF.

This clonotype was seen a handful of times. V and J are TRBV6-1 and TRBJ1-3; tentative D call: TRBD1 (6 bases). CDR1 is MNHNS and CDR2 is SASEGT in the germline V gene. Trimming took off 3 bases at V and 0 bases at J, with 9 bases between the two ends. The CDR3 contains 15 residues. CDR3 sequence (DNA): TGTGCCAGCAGTGAGTGGACAGACTCTGGAAACACCATATATTTT. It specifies CASSEWTDSGNTIYF.